The 32 T cell receptor beta chains below come from one sample, sequenced in a study of patients and donors after allogeneic stem cell transplantation. TCRdb re-derived calls from the RT-PCR reads in MiXCR, one entry per CDR3 protein. The data contain about 410,000 distinct CDR3 sequences, roughly 17% of them seen just once; the ten biggest clones take up just over 7%. The sample taken for sequencing was blood, either unsorted or a sorted T cell fraction (not recorded which). The receptors derive from a human donor who was either an allogeneic HSCT recipient or a stem cell or donor lymphocyte infusion donor (not recorded which). It is not recorded whose cells these are; they may come from a transplant donor.

This clonotype was counted between two and nine times. This sequence joins TRBV28 and TRBJ1-1; D perhaps matches TRBD1 (6 bases). Germline V CDR1 and CDR2: MDHEN, SYDVKM. CDR3 size: 14 residues. V lost 1 base to trimming and J lost 1 base, with 7 bases between them. The CDR3 region is CASSLLGANTEAFF. CDR3 sequence (DNA): TGTGCCAGCAGTTTATTGGGGGCGAACACTGAAGCTTTCTTT.

The chain's CDR3 is CASSLQSLGGNTIYF. The CDR3 nucleotides read TGTGCCAGCAGTCTTCAGAGTCTAGGGGGAAACACCATATATTTT. The chain joins TRBV12-3 or TRBV12-4 to TRBJ1-3; D gene uncertain. V lost 5 bases, J lost 4 bases, and 15 bases lay in between. The CDR3 is 15 amino acids.

The V gene is TRBV5-6, the J gene TRBJ1-6; no clear D gene. The CDR3 length is 14 residues. CDR1 is SGHDT and CDR2 is YYEEEE in the germline V gene. Between the trimmed V and J ends, which lost 0 bases and 7 bases, there was a span of 8 bases. This CDR3 reads CASSLEPHNSPLHF. CDR3 nucleotides: TGTGCCAGCAGCTTGGAGCCCCACAATTCACCCCTCCACTTT.

The table lists this clonotype with many counts. This chain links TRBV5-1 with TRBJ2-1; the match to TRBD2 covers 9 bases. Trimming at V came to 0 bases and at J to 4 bases, leaving 11 bases not matched to a gene. The CDR3 length is 18 residues. Germline loops: CDR1 SGHRS, CDR2 YFSETQ. The CDR3, as DNA: TGCGCCAGCAGCTTGGGGAAATTGCGGGAGGGCCTTTACAATGAGCAGTTCTTC. Residues: CASSLGKLREGLYNEQFF.

V is TRBV6-1 and J is TRBJ2-3; 13 bases align to TRBD2. With V trimmed by 5 bases and J by 4 bases, 6 bases remained unmatched. The CDR3 is made up of 16 amino acids. Germline V gives CDR1 MNHNS, CDR2 SASEGT. CDR3 amino acids: CASSLTSGGPADTQYF. Written as DNA, the CDR3 is TGTGCCAGCAGTCTGACTAGCGGGGGGCCGGCAGATACGCAGTATTTT.

The V gene is TRBV24-1, the J gene TRBJ2-5; 8 bases align to TRBD2. The V gene's germline CDR1 is KGHDR and CDR2 SFDVKD. V trimming: 7 bases; J trimming: 5 bases; junction bases outside the gene matches: 5. The CDR3 spans 13 residues. The CDR3 DNA reads as TGTGCCACCAGGAGTCGCGGGAGGGAGACCCAGTACTTC. This translates into CATRSRGRETQYF.

The table lists this clonotype with a few counts. The chain combines TRBV7-3 with TRBJ2-3; D gene uncertain. The germline gives CDR1 SGHTA, CDR2 FQGTGA. CDR3 length: 12 amino acids. CDR3 sequence: CPTPGATDTQYF. The CDR3 nucleotides read TGTCCCACCCCCGGAGCCACAGATACGCAGTATTTT.

This chain uses TRBV11-2 with TRBJ2-5; D remains ambiguous. Germline values: CDR1 SGHAT, CDR2 FQNNGV. V was trimmed by 3 bases and J by 5 bases, leaving 16 bases between them. The CDR3 is made up of 15 amino acids. The CDR3 loop is CASSFQVPLRETQYF. In DNA form, the CDR3 reads TGTGCCAGCAGCTTTCAGGTTCCCCTACGGGAGACCCAGTACTTC.

The chain is built from TRBV27 and TRBJ2-7, with 11 bases fitting TRBD2. The CDR3 spans 16 residues. The germline V gene encodes CDR1 MNHEY and CDR2 SMNVEV (reference sequence). J was trimmed by 4 bases and V by 2 bases; bases with no gene match: 7. CDR3 nucleotides: TGTGCCAGCAGTTTAAGTGGGGGACTAGCGGCATACGAGCAGTACTTC. Protein: CASSLSGGLAAYEQYF.

The rearrangement uses TRBV12-3 or TRBV12-4 and TRBJ2-5, with a tentative D call TRBD2 (5 bases). The CDR3 totals 14 residues. V lost 7 bases and J 4 bases, leaving 16 bases between the germline ends. The CDR3 sequence: CASKPREWGETQYF. In DNA form, the CDR3 reads TGTGCCAGCAAACCGAGGGAATGGGGAGAGACCCAGTACTTC.

There are a few counts of this clonotype. The chain recombines TRBV6-1 with TRBJ1-5; D gene uncertain. Trimming removed 6 bases from V and 2 bases from J, with 14 bases in between. CDR3 length equals 15 residues. Germline CDR1 reads MNHNS; CDR2 reads SASEGT. The CDR3 spells CASRGLRRGNQPQHF. For the CDR3, the DNA is TGTGCCAGCAGGGGTTTGAGGCGGGGCAATCAGCCCCAGCATTTT.

This clonotype has at least ten counts. The chain couples TRBV24-1 to TRBJ2-2; TRBD2 matches 10 bases. Unmatched junction bases numbered 9, after V lost 10 bases and J lost 2 bases. This CDR3 comprises 16 residues. The germline gives CDR1 KGHDR, CDR2 SFDVKD. The CDR3 nucleotides are TGTGCCACGCAACTAGCGGGAAGGGACAACACCGGGGAGCTGTTTTTT. Its protein is CATQLAGRDNTGELFF.

V usage is TRBV19 and J usage is TRBJ2-7; D possibly corresponds to TRBD2 (6 bases). This CDR3 is 15 amino acids long. Germline CDR1 reads LNHDA; CDR2 reads SQIVND (reference sequence). V lost 6 bases to trimming and J lost 1 base, with 16 bases between them. In nucleotides, the CDR3 is TGTGCCAGTAGCATCCTAGGGACTCAATCCTACGAGCAGTACTTC. Translation gives CASSILGTQSYEQYF.

This clonotype was observed a handful of times. The chain recombines TRBV6-1 with TRBJ2-1; 7 bases are a match to TRBD1. The germline V gene has CDR1 MNHNS and CDR2 SASEGT. The CDR3 is 16 residues long. V lost 6 bases, J lost 8 bases, and 16 bases stayed unmatched. CDR3 residues: CASSPTRKGARDEQFF. For the CDR3, the DNA is TGTGCCAGCAGCCCAACAAGGAAGGGGGCACGAGATGAGCAGTTCTTC.

The chain employs TRBV3-1 and TRBJ2-1; 16 bases are shared with TRBD2. V was clipped by 4 bases and J by 10 bases; unmatched bases: 7. Germline V gene data show CDR1 as LGHDT and CDR2 as YNNKEL (reference sequence). This CDR3 comprises 16 residues. CDR3 nucleotide sequence: TGTGCCAGCAGCCTTTCGGCGGGACTAGCGGGAGGGGAGCAGTTCTTC. This sequence encodes CASSLSAGLAGGEQFF.

The rearrangement joins TRBV9 to TRBJ2-1; 10 nucleotides line up with TRBD2. Germline CDR1 reads SGDLS; CDR2 reads YYNGEE. The CDR3 has 17 residues. The ends lost 0 bases at V and 0 bases at J; junction bases unmatched: 3. The CDR3 region has the DNA TGTGCCAGCAGCGTAGCTCCTAGCGGGAGCTCCTACAATGAGCAGTTCTTC. The encoded protein is CASSVAPSGSSYNEQFF. Complete variable domain (other parts from reference TRBV9 and TRBJ2-1): DSGVTQTPKHLITATGQRVTLRCSPRSGDLSVYWYQQSLDQGLQFLIQYYNGEERAKGNILERFSAQQFPDLHSELNLSSLELGDSALYFCASSVAPSGSSYNEQFFGPGTRLTVL.

J is TRBJ1-3 and V is TRBV10-3; D is ambiguous. The CDR3 has 12 amino acids. In germline, CDR1 is ENHRY, CDR2 SYGVKD. Trimming took 7 bases from V and 1 from J, leaving 5 bases between them. The CDR3: CAINPSGNTIYF. CDR3 DNA sequence: TGTGCCATCAATCCGTCTGGAAACACCATATATTTT.

This clonotype came up many times. The rearrangement links TRBV12-3 or TRBV12-4 to TRBJ1-3; unclear D gene. This CDR3 spans 15 amino acids. Trimming removed 0 bases at V and 8 bases at J, with 14 bases between. In DNA, the CDR3 is TGTGCCAGCAGTTTAGCGCTAAAGGGTATAGACACCATATATTTT. It specifies CASSLALKGIDTIYF.

The chain recombines TRBV4-1 with TRBJ2-7; a weak D match, TRBD1 (6 bases). Germline CDR1 and CDR2: MGHRA and YSYEKL. The V and J ends lost 3 bases and 2 bases respectively, with 14 bases between them. The CDR3 is 15 amino acids. CDR3 residues: CASSHPPAGAYEQYF. The CDR3 region has the DNA TGCGCCAGCAGCCATCCTCCGGCAGGGGCCTACGAGCAGTACTTC.

The V and J genes are TRBV6-6 and TRBJ2-1; 8 bases are a match to TRBD2. Germline V gives CDR1 MNHNY, CDR2 SVGAGI (reference sequence). The V gene end was trimmed by 7 bases and the J gene end by 7 bases; junction bases not matched to a gene: 6. The CDR3 loop spans 13 amino acids. The CDR3 is CASTQRETNEQFF. Here the CDR3 DNA reads TGTGCCAGCACCCAGCGGGAGACTAATGAGCAGTTCTTC.

The CDR3 sequence is CASSLGGRVNNEQFF. CDR3 bases: TGTGCCAGCAGCTTAGGAGGACGGGTAAACAATGAGCAGTTCTTC. The chain carries TRBV7-2 and TRBJ2-1, with no clear D. This CDR3 is built from 15 residues. Germline values: CDR1 SGHTA, CDR2 FQGNSA. V was pared by 1 base and J by 5 bases, with 12 bases between.

The rearrangement joins TRBV29-1 to TRBJ1-4; TRBD1 matches at 8 bases. This CDR3 has 12 residues. Germline-derived CDR1 and CDR2 are SQVTM and ANQGSEA. J lost 6 bases, V lost 3 bases, and 0 bases had no gene match. CDR3 coding DNA: TGCAGCGTTGAGGACAGGGATGAAAAACTGTTTTTT. Residues: CSVEDRDEKLFF.

This clonotype was seen only a few times. V is TRBV3-1 and J is TRBJ2-1; 13 bases are shared with TRBD2. The J segment lost 6 bases and the V segment lost 4 bases, leaving 6 bases of the junction unmatched. The germline gives CDR1 LGHDT, CDR2 YNNKEL (reference sequence). This CDR3 is built from 16 residues. For the CDR3, the DNA is TGTGCCAGCAGCCGTACTAGCGGGGGGGCTGTCAATGAGCAGTTCTTC. Its protein is CASSRTSGGAVNEQFF.

There are a few counts of this clonotype. The CDR3 reads CSASEGGGTEAFF. CDR3 coding DNA: TGCAGTGCTAGCGAGGGTGGGGGCACTGAAGCTTTCTTT. V and J are TRBV20-1 and TRBJ1-1, with D possibly matching TRBD1 (5 bases). V was shortened by 3 bases and J by 4 bases, with 12 bases between the two germline ends. This CDR3 region has 13 residues. Germline V gives CDR1 DFQATT, CDR2 SNEGSKA (reference sequence).

This clonotype was counted ten times or more. The chain combines TRBV4-2 with TRBJ2-7, with D possibly matching TRBD2 (6 bases). This CDR3 is built from 15 residues. Germline loops: CDR1 LGHNA, CDR2 YNFKEQ. Trimming removed 2 bases at V and 6 bases at J, with 17 bases between. CDR3 sequence: CASSQNQLANREQYF. DNA of the CDR3: TGTGCCAGCAGCCAAAACCAACTAGCTAATCGCGAGCAGTACTTC.

The chain has TRBV6-1 and TRBJ1-2, with D hard to call. The CDR3 extends over 14 amino acids. Germline CDR1 MNHNS, CDR2 SASEGT. V was pared by 2 bases and J by 4 bases, with 11 bases between. CDR3 nucleotides: TGTGCCAGCAGTGAACGCGGGCTCCTCTATGGCTACACCTTC. Translating it yields CASSERGLLYGYTF.

This clonotype was picked up many times. V is TRBV12-3 or TRBV12-4 and J is TRBJ2-5, with a weak D call TRBD2 (5 bases). This CDR3 has 15 amino acids. Trimming removed 7 bases from V and 2 bases from J, with 17 bases in between. The CDR3 loop is CASTDWYSLQETQYF. Written as DNA, the CDR3 is TGTGCCAGCACGGACTGGTATTCTCTACAAGAGACCCAGTACTTC.

The CDR3 DNA reads as TGTGCCAGCAGACTAGCGGGAGCTCCCAATGAGCAGTTCTTC. This codes for CASRLAGAPNEQFF. The V call is TRBV6-1, the J call TRBJ2-1, with 11 bases that match TRBD2. The V segment lost 6 bases and the J segment 6 bases; nucleotides outside the gene matches: 4. CDR3 length: 14 amino acids. Germline V lookup: CDR1 MNHNS, CDR2 SASEGT.

Only a few counts were recorded for this clonotype. The rearrangement links TRBV5-1 to TRBJ2-1; 14 positions match TRBD2. Germline CDR1 and CDR2: SGHRS and YFSETQ. V shed 7 bases, J shed 7 bases, and the junction held 10 bases outside the gene matches. This CDR3 contains 16 residues. CDR3 nucleotides: TGCGCCAGCGCATCAGAGGGGACTAGCGGGGGAAATGAGCAGTTCTTC. It encodes CASASEGTSGGNEQFF.

This clonotype was counted ten times or more. The chain joins TRBV4-2 to TRBJ1-1; no reliable D call. CDR1 and CDR2 from the germline V gene are LGHNA and YNFKEQ. The CDR3 loop spans 17 amino acids. Trimming cost V 1 base and J 1 base, with 16 bases left between them. CDR3 DNA: TGTGCCAGCAGCCAAGTGAACCCAGGAGAGGCGAACACTGAAGCTTTCTTT. This gives the protein CASSQVNPGEANTEAFF.

The rearrangement links TRBV20-1 to TRBJ2-1; TRBD2 aligns across 10 bases. The ends lost 8 bases at V and 9 bases at J; junction bases unmatched: 13. The CDR3 runs to 14 residues. Germline V gene lookup returns CDR1 DFQATT and CDR2 SNEGSKA (reference sequence). The CDR3: CSSRRLAGVGEQFF. The CDR3 DNA reads TGCAGTTCCCGGAGGCTAGCGGGAGTGGGTGAGCAGTTCTTC.

The rearrangement links TRBV6-1 to TRBJ1-2; D remains ambiguous. The ends were cut back, 8 bases at V and 0 bases at J, with 10 bases in the middle. Germline CDR1 and CDR2: MNHNS and SASEGT. The CDR3 extends over 13 amino acids. The CDR3 region has the DNA TGTGCCAGCCGTCGAGGGTCTAACTATGGCTACACCTTC. It encodes CASRRGSNYGYTF.